One sample yielded the 28 T cell receptor beta chains listed below, sequenced in a study of blood T cells in healthy people across ages. A J-beta primer mix and a sample-barcoded 5' primer were used in a second PCR of roughly 7 to 12 cycles. TCRdb fed the 5' RACE reads into MiXCR, producing one record per CDR3 protein. This table has approximately 770,000 distinct CDR3 sequences, roughly 64% appearing once. The source material was blood. Receptors were obtained from a man under 40 in good health.

This chain connects TRBV20-1 to TRBJ2-5; 8 bases line up with TRBD2. The DNA end is more similar to TRBJ2-7, so the J call may be wrong. Looked up from germline, CDR1 is DFQATT and CDR2 is SNEGSKA (reference sequence). The CDR3 extends over 15 amino acids. The CDR3, as DNA: TGCAGTGCATTCCTAGGCGGGGGGCTCTCCTACGAGCAGTACTTC. As protein: CSAFLGGGLSYEQYF.

J is TRBJ2-5 and V is TRBV7-2; TRBD1 is a possible D gene (5 bases). Germline CDR1 SGHTA, CDR2 FQGNSA. CDR3 size: 15 residues. Trimming pared 5 bases from V and 1 base from J, leaving 14 bases between. CDR3 sequence (DNA): TGTGCCAGCAGCCCAGGACAAGGGCTCCAAGAGACCCAGTACTTC. This codes for CASSPGQGLQETQYF.

The rearrangement links TRBV20-1 to TRBJ1-5; possibly TRBD1 for D (5 bases). V was shortened by 6 bases and J by 4 bases, with 19 bases between the two germline ends. Germline lookup yields CDR1 DFQATT and CDR2 SNEGSKA (reference sequence). The CDR3 is 15 amino acids. Here the CDR3 reads CSAQPGLFFNQPQHF. CDR3 nucleotide sequence: TGCAGTGCCCAACCGGGACTCTTCTTTAATCAGCCCCAGCATTTT.

In this sample, this clonotype turned up a few times. This chain uses TRBV20-1 with TRBJ2-7, with TRBD2 matching over 10 bases. V shed 6 bases, J shed 2 bases, and the junction held 10 bases outside the gene matches. Germline loops: CDR1 DFQATT, CDR2 SNEGSKA (reference sequence). This CDR3 has 15 residues. The DNA of the CDR3 is TGCAGTGCCCTACAGGGTAGCGGGGGGCCCTACGAGCAGTACTTC. It is translated as CSALQGSGGPYEQYF.

This sequence joins TRBV7-9 and TRBJ2-3; D is ambiguous. CDR1 SEHNR and CDR2 FQNEAQ come from the germline V gene (reference sequence). The CDR3 runs 12 residues. The ends were cut back, 4 bases at V and 6 bases at J, with 8 bases in the middle. The CDR3 DNA reads as TGTGCCAGCAGCTACACCCAGGATACGCAGTATTTT. It codes for CASSYTQDTQYF.

V and J are TRBV15 and TRBJ2-7, with 8 bases lining up with TRBD2. The J segment lost 2 bases and the V segment lost 1 base, leaving 4 bases of the junction unmatched. CDR1 LNHNV and CDR2 YYDKDF come from the germline V gene (reference sequence). The CDR3 totals 15 residues. The CDR3: CATSRGTTSAYEQYF. CDR3 sequence (DNA): TGTGCCACCAGCAGAGGAACGACTAGCGCCTACGAGCAGTACTTC.

Remarks on this clonotype: This may arise from a read error, as a much more abundant clone is one base away. The chain carries TRBV5-1 and TRBJ2-1; 8 nucleotides match TRBD1. The CDR3 runs 15 residues. Germline values: CDR1 SGHRS, CDR2 YFSETQ. The CDR3 bases are TGCGCCAGCAGTTTGGAGGGACAGGTGAACAATGAGCAGTTCTTC. This codes for CASSLEGQVNNEQFF.

V and J are TRBV6-5 and TRBJ2-7; 9 bases align to TRBD1. The CDR3 is made up of 15 amino acids. After removal of 5 bases from V and 5 bases from J, the junction contained 10 bases not matched to a gene. Germline-derived CDR1 and CDR2 are MNHEY and SVGAGI. The CDR3 sequence: CASSQAPGQGHEQYF. CDR3 in DNA: TGTGCCAGCAGTCAAGCTCCGGGACAGGGTCACGAGCAGTACTTC.

The V and J genes are TRBV5-1 and TRBJ1-1; 7 nucleotides match TRBD1. J was trimmed by 4 bases and V by 4 bases; bases with no gene match: 10. From germline, CDR1 is SGHRS and CDR2 YFSETQ. This CDR3 has 15 residues. The CDR3 DNA is TGCGCCAGCAGCGGGACGACAGGGTGGACCACTGAAGCTTTCTTT. Translated: CASSGTTGWTTEAFF. Variable domain in full (rest from reference TRBV5-1 and TRBJ1-1): KAGVTQTPRYLIKTRGQQVTLSCSPISGHRSVSWYQQTPGQGLQFLFEYFSETQRNKGNFPGRFSGRQFSNSRSEMNVSTLELGDSALYLCASSGTTGWTTEAFFGQGTRLTVV.

CDR3 in amino acids: CASRKGQGGDTQYF. CDR3 bases: TGTGCCAGCAGAAAGGGACAGGGGGGAGATACGCAGTATTTT. The chain is built from TRBV6-1 and TRBJ2-3; the match to TRBD1 covers 11 bases. The J segment lost 5 bases and the V segment lost 6 bases, leaving 4 bases of the junction unmatched. The CDR3 is 14 amino acids. CDR1 is MNHNS, CDR2 SASEGT, per germline.

V usage is TRBV24-1 and J usage is TRBJ2-1; 11 bases match TRBD2. Germline V gene sequence: CDR1 KGHDR, CDR2 SFDVKD. This CDR3 region has 12 residues. The V gene end was trimmed by 7 bases and the J gene end by 13 bases; junction bases not matched to a gene: 5. The CDR3 loop is CATRDSGRAQFF. CDR3 sequence (DNA): TGTGCCACCAGGGATAGCGGGAGGGCCCAGTTCTTC.

The rearrangement links TRBV15 to TRBJ2-7; weak D call: TRBD2 (7 bases). This CDR3 region has 17 residues. V shed 0 bases and J shed 4 bases, with 19 bases lying between them. CDR1 LNHNV and CDR2 YYDKDF come from the germline V gene (reference sequence). CDR3 coding DNA: TGTGCCACCAGCAGAGAACAGCCAGGGAGGGGGGAATACGAGCAGTACTTC. It specifies CATSREQPGRGEYEQYF.

This clonotype was seen a few times. This chain connects TRBV6-2 or TRBV6-3 to TRBJ2-2; D not certain. There are 12 residues in the CDR3. Germline CDR1 and CDR2: MNHEY and SVGEGT. Deletions cut 5 bases from V and 2 bases from J, with 3 bases between. The CDR3 reads CASSRNTGELFF. In DNA form, the CDR3 reads TGTGCCAGCAGTCGTAACACCGGGGAGCTGTTTTTT.

This clonotype appeared a few times. The rearrangement joins TRBV2 to TRBJ1-1; the D is unclear. CDR1 and CDR2 (germline): SNHLY, FYNNEI. This CDR3 comprises 11 residues. The V end lost 4 bases, the J end lost 3 bases, and 3 bases lay between the germline ends. CDR3 in amino acids: CASSAYTEAFF. The CDR3 nucleotides are TGTGCCAGCAGTGCCTACACTGAAGCTTTCTTT.

The chain links TRBV20-1 to TRBJ2-3; no firm D call. The CDR3 covers 12 residues. Trimming pared 6 bases from V and 2 bases from J, leaving 9 bases between. Per the germline V gene, CDR1 is DFQATT and CDR2 is SNEGSKA (reference sequence). CDR3 bases: TGCAGTGCCGGAACGTTCACAGATACGCAGTATTTT. Protein product: CSAGTFTDTQYF.

There are many counts of this clonotype. J is TRBJ1-6 and V is TRBV7-2, with 9 nucleotides matching TRBD1. CDR3 length: 16 amino acids. The V gene end was trimmed by 5 bases and the J gene end by 10 bases; junction bases not matched to a gene: 12. CDR1 is SGHTA and CDR2 is FQGNSA in the germline V gene. For the CDR3, the DNA is TGTGCCAGCAGCCCCACCCGGGACAGGGTCAGCTCACCCCTCCACTTT. Encoded protein: CASSPTRDRVSSPLHF.

V usage is TRBV20-1 and J usage is TRBJ2-1, with D possibly matching TRBD2 (6 bases). The CDR3 is 14 amino acids. CDR1 DFQATT and CDR2 SNEGSKA come from the germline V gene (reference sequence). V lost 0 bases and J lost 3, with 9 bases in between. CDR3 sequence (DNA): TGCAGTGCTAGAGAGGGGGGAGGCTACAATGAGCAGTTCTTC. Its protein product is CSAREGGGYNEQFF.

At least ten counts were recorded for this clonotype. CDR3 protein: CASRSSVYTQYF. The CDR3 DNA follows: TGCGCCAGCCGGTCCAGCGTATATACGCAGTATTTT. The V gene is TRBV5-1, the J gene TRBJ2-3; D call uncertain. The CDR3 contains 12 residues. Germline V gene lookup returns CDR1 SGHRS and CDR2 YFSETQ. V was cut by 7 bases and J by 7 bases, with 13 bases left in between. Combining the CDR3 with reference TRBV5-1 and TRBJ2-3 gives the whole variable domain KAGVTQTPRYLIKTRGQQVTLSCSPISGHRSVSWYQQTPGQGLQFLFEYFSETQRNKGNFPGRFSGRQFSNSRSEMNVSTLELGDSALYLCASRSSVYTQYFGPGTRLTVL.

The rearrangement uses TRBV7-9 and TRBJ1-2; no clear D. The germline CDR1 and CDR2 sequences are SEHNR and FQNEAQ (reference sequence). Trimming pared 1 base from V and 7 bases from J, leaving 19 bases between. This CDR3 has 16 residues. CDR3 region: CASSLVFGEFSGGYTF. The CDR3, as DNA: TGTGCCAGCAGCTTAGTCTTCGGGGAGTTCAGCGGTGGCTACACCTTC.

The chain employs TRBV7-9 and TRBJ2-7, with D possibly matching TRBD1 (6 bases). V lost 5 bases, J lost 6 bases, and 17 bases lay in between. Germline CDR1 is SEHNR and CDR2 is FQNEAQ (reference sequence). The CDR3 spans 14 residues. CDR3 loop: CASSPWDQGREQYF. The CDR3 DNA reads TGTGCCAGCAGCCCGTGGGACCAGGGGCGCGAGCAGTACTTC.

This chain connects TRBV28 to TRBJ2-4; D remains unclear. TRBJ2-7 explains the end of the DNA better; the J call may be wrong. The CDR3 loop spans 14 amino acids. Germline values: CDR1 MDHEN, CDR2 SYDVKM. The CDR3 sequence is CASRLLTSGDEQYF. DNA of the CDR3: TGTGCCAGCAGACTTCTAACCTCTGGGGACGAGCAGTACTTC.

J is TRBJ1-2 and V is TRBV20-1, with unresolved D. CDR3 size: 13 residues. V lost 1 base and J 8 bases, leaving 14 bases between the germline ends. CDR1 DFQATT and CDR2 SNEGSKA come from the germline V gene (reference sequence). The CDR3 DNA follows: TGCAGTGCTAGAGCCACTTGGTCGGGCGGCTACACCTTC. It yields the protein CSARATWSGGYTF.

This chain links TRBV12-3 or TRBV12-4 with TRBJ1-2, with unresolved D. The CDR3 covers 14 residues. V lost 3 bases, J lost 8 bases, and 16 bases lay in between. CDR3: CASSFSPSGRGYTF. In nucleotides, the CDR3 is TGTGCCAGCAGTTTCTCCCCGTCAGGTCGGGGCTACACCTTC.

J is TRBJ1-1 and V is TRBV29-1; 9 nucleotides line up with TRBD1. The J segment lost 5 bases and the V segment lost 0 bases, leaving 7 bases of the junction unmatched. CDR3 length equals 15 residues. Germline V gives CDR1 SQVTM, CDR2 ANQGSEA. The CDR3 DNA follows: TGCAGCGTTGAAGATACGACGGACAGGGGTACTGAAGCTTTCTTT. This translates into CSVEDTTDRGTEAFF.

A few counts support this clonotype. V and J are TRBV10-3 and TRBJ1-2, with D unresolved. The ends were cut back, 6 bases at V and 6 bases at J, with 8 bases in the middle. From germline, CDR1 is ENHRY and CDR2 SYGVKD. The CDR3 has 11 residues. The CDR3 DNA sequence: TGTGCCATCAGGGTCGGCCATGGCTACACCTTC. This sequence encodes CAIRVGHGYTF.

This clonotype was seen a few times. This chain joins TRBV20-1 and TRBJ2-7; 7 bases line up with TRBD1. The CDR3 runs to 15 residues. In germline, CDR1 is DFQATT, CDR2 SNEGSKA (reference sequence). The trim removed 0 bases at V and 5 bases at J, leaving 10 bases unmatched. The CDR3 bases are TGCAGTGCTAGAGATTTCCCGGGACAGATGGACGAGCAGTACTTC. Translating gives CSARDFPGQMDEQYF.

The gene calls are TRBV6-5 and TRBJ2-4; 7 nucleotides agree with TRBD1. The ends lost 5 bases at V and 4 bases at J; junction bases unmatched: 5. The CDR3 is made up of 14 amino acids. In germline, CDR1 is MNHEY, CDR2 SVGAGI. Here the CDR3 reads CASSQWDSKNIQYF. CDR3 bases: TGTGCCAGCAGTCAATGGGACAGTAAAAACATTCAGTACTTC.

The chain is built from TRBV20-1 and TRBJ2-5, with a weak D call TRBD1 (6 bases). The V and J ends lost 3 bases and 4 bases respectively, with 15 bases between them. In germline, CDR1 is DFQATT, CDR2 SNEGSKA (reference sequence). The CDR3 runs 14 residues. This chain's CDR3 is CSARWQGIGETQYF. DNA for the CDR3: TGCAGTGCTAGGTGGCAGGGGATCGGAGAGACCCAGTACTTC.